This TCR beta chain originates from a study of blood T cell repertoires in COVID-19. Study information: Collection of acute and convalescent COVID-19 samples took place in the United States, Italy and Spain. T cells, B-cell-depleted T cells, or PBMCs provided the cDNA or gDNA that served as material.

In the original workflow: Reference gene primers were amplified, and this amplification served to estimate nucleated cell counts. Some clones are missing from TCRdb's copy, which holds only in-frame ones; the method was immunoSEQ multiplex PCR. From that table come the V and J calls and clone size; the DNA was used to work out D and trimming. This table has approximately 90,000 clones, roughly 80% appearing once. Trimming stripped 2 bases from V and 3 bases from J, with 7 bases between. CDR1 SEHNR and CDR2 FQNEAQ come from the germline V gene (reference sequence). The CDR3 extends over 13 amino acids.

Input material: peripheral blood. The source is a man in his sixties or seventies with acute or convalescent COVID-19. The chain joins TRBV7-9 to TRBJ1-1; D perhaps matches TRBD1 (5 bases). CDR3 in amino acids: CASSLSGDTEAFF. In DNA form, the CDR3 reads TGTGCCAGCAGCTTATCGGGGGACACTGAAGCTTTCTTT.